The 20 T cell receptor beta chains below all came from one sample that was sequenced in a study of T cell changes during pregnancy in multiple sclerosis (dated by TCRdb to about 2019). Libraries were built with the immunoSEQ multiplex PCR assay. TCRdb holds this immuneACCESS table with in-frame rearrangements only. Some clones are missing; in checked studies, unresolved V genes explain under half, and the rest has no known cause. Counted in this sample were 40,000 to 50,000 clones; 94% of them appeared once. The ten largest clones capture around 0.47% of the sample. Sequenced material: CD4+ T cells from peripheral blood mononuclear cells, taken in the first trimester of pregnancy. These receptors were taken from a female donor with multiple sclerosis, enrolled in a pregnancy study.

The chain employs TRBV27 and TRBJ2-2, with 12 positions matching TRBD2. V trimming: 8 bases; J trimming: 6 bases; junction bases outside the gene matches: 4. Germline V gene lookup returns CDR1 MNHEY and CDR2 SMNVEV (reference sequence). There are 14 residues in the CDR3. As DNA, the CDR3 is TGTGCCAGCCAGACTAGCGGGGGACCCGGGGAGCTGTTTTTT. It is translated as CASQTSGGPGELFF.

The CDR3 nucleotides read TGTGCCAGCAGTGACTCCGGACAGGGGTATTCACCCCTCCACTTT. It yields the protein CASSDSGQGYSPLHF. The chain is built from TRBV6-4 and TRBJ1-6; TRBD1 matches 9 bases. Looked up from germline, CDR1 is MRHNA and CDR2 is SNTAGT. Trimming cost V 0 bases and J 8 bases; bases outside gene matches: 2. The CDR3 runs 15 residues.

The chain combines TRBV7-9 with TRBJ2-5, with TRBD2 matching 12 bases. Germline V lookup: CDR1 SEHNR, CDR2 FQNEAQ (reference sequence). The CDR3 contains 16 residues. Unmatched junction bases numbered 7, after V lost 3 bases and J lost 5 bases. For the CDR3, the DNA is TGTGCCAGCAGCTTTCGGCTAGCGGGGGGGCTTGAGACCCAGTACTTC. Translating it yields CASSFRLAGGLETQYF.

The chain employs TRBV5-1 and TRBJ2-1; D may be TRBD2 (6 bases). CDR3 length: 16 residues. Trimming shortened V by 1 base and J by 3 bases, and 14 bases separated the two germline ends. Germline CDR1 SGHRS, CDR2 YFSETQ. The CDR3, as DNA: TGCGCCAGCAGCTTGTTTGGCGGGGATAGCTACAATGAGCAGTTCTTC. It translates to CASSLFGGDSYNEQFF. The full variable domain, its missing parts supplied by reference TRBV5-1 and TRBJ2-1, is KAGVTQTPRYLIKTRGQQVTLSCSPISGHRSVSWYQQTPGQGLQFLFEYFSETQRNKGNFPGRFSGRQFSNSRSEMNVSTLELGDSALYLCASSLFGGDSYNEQFFGPGTRLTVL.

CDR3 protein: CASTSQGKRTEAFF. CDR3 sequence (DNA): TGTGCCAGTACCTCTCAGGGTAAAAGGACTGAAGCTTTCTTT. The genes are TRBV19 and TRBJ1-1; D is possibly TRBD1 (5 bases). The CDR3 contains 14 residues. Trimming took 7 bases from V and 5 from J, leaving 17 bases between them. Germline V gives CDR1 LNHDA, CDR2 SQIVND (reference sequence).

The rearrangement joins TRBV7-8 to TRBJ1-1; D call uncertain. V gave up 6 bases and J gave up 3 bases, with 8 bases separating them. CDR3 size: 12 residues. CDR1 SGHVS and CDR2 FQNEAQ come from the germline V gene. The CDR3 here is CASRREYTEAFF. CDR3 in DNA: TGTGCCAGCAGACGAGAATACACTGAAGCTTTCTTT.

CDR3 protein: CASSFRRGDTDTQYF. In nucleotides, the CDR3 is TGTGCCAGCAGCTTCAGGCGGGGGGACACAGATACGCAGTATTTT. V usage is TRBV7-9 and J usage is TRBJ2-3; 8 bases fit TRBD2. V lost 3 bases and J lost 2; bases outside the gene matches: 4. Looked up from germline, CDR1 is SEHNR and CDR2 is FQNEAQ (reference sequence). The CDR3 loop spans 15 amino acids.

This clone was counted a single time. V gene TRBV4-1 combines with J gene TRBJ1-2, with D perhaps TRBD1 (6 bases). CDR1 is MGHRA, CDR2 YSYEKL, per germline. The CDR3 is 13 residues long. V was clipped by 6 bases and J by 6 bases, with 14 bases between them. The CDR3 sequence: CASRQTGLNGYTF. CDR3 sequence (DNA): TGCGCCAGCAGACAAACAGGGCTTAATGGCTACACCTTC.

The chain joins TRBV5-1 to TRBJ2-7; the D gene is possibly TRBD1 (6 bases). The CDR3 consists of 14 residues. Germline CDR1 reads SGHRS; CDR2 reads YFSETQ. The V and J ends lost 3 bases and 3 bases respectively, with 13 bases between them. CDR3 sequence reads: CASSSIPDSYEQYF. The DNA of the CDR3 is TGCGCCAGCAGCTCAATCCCGGACAGCTACGAGCAGTACTTC.

The J gene is TRBJ2-1, the V gene TRBV7-2; 9 nucleotides line up with TRBD2. CDR1 is SGHTA, CDR2 FQGNSA, per germline. The CDR3 extends over 15 amino acids. V lost 5 bases to trimming and J lost 3 bases; unmatched junction nucleotides: 5. The CDR3 sequence is CASSIVAGDYNEQFF. Written as DNA, the CDR3 is TGTGCCAGCAGCATCGTAGCGGGGGACTACAATGAGCAGTTCTTC.

The rearrangement links TRBV14 to TRBJ1-2; D not resolved. Trimming removed 2 bases from V and 6 bases from J, with 16 bases in between. The CDR3 length is 15 residues. Per germline, CDR1 SGHDN and CDR2 FVKESK. CDR3 sequence: CASSQIGTGVNGYTF. CDR3 sequence (DNA): TGTGCCAGCAGCCAAATCGGTACGGGAGTCAATGGCTACACCTTC.

This sequence joins TRBV7-3 and TRBJ1-3; D is unclear. Germline CDR1 is SGHTA and CDR2 is FQGTGA. This CDR3 contains 13 residues. Between the trimmed V and J ends, which lost 2 bases and 4 bases, there was a span of 6 bases. The CDR3 nucleotides read TGTGCCAGCAGCTTAGGGAGCGGAAACACCATATATTTT. It codes for CASSLGSGNTIYF.

The chain employs TRBV9 and TRBJ2-3, with D perhaps matching TRBD2 (7 bases). Germline CDR1 SGDLS, CDR2 YYNGEE. The length of the CDR3 is 14 residues. Trimming removed 3 bases at V and 7 bases at J, with 15 bases between. The CDR3 reads CASSEGGRAYTQYF. The DNA of the CDR3 is TGTGCCAGCAGCGAGGGGGGGCGCGCATATACGCAGTATTTT.

The chain combines TRBV21-1 with TRBJ2-5; TRBD1 is the table's D call, not checked against the DNA. TRBV21-1 is a pseudogene locus. This CDR3 region has 13 residues. For the CDR3, the DNA is TGTGCCAGCAGCAAAGACAGGGTTGAGACCCAGTACTTC. It encodes CASSKDRVETQYF.

The chain uses TRBV11-2 and TRBJ2-2; a possible D gene is TRBD2 (5 bases). This CDR3 contains 15 residues. The germline V gene has CDR1 SGHAT and CDR2 FQNNGV. Between the trimmed V and J ends, which lost 4 bases and 1 base, there was a span of 10 bases. CDR3 nucleotide sequence: TGTGCCAGCAGCTCGCCTCGGGAGAACACCGGGGAGCTGTTTTTT. Protein: CASSSPRENTGELFF.

The chain links TRBV9 to TRBJ2-5, with TRBD2 matching over 15 bases. Germline CDR1 is SGDLS and CDR2 is YYNGEE. This CDR3 spans 18 amino acids. V was clipped by 4 bases and J by 1 base; unmatched bases: 8. CDR3 loop: CASSMGLAGGKIQETQYF. CDR3 in DNA: TGTGCCAGCAGCATGGGACTAGCGGGGGGTAAAATCCAAGAGACCCAGTACTTC.

The chain recombines TRBV6-5 with TRBJ2-7; 7 bases are a match to TRBD1. This CDR3 comprises 12 residues. Germline V gene data show CDR1 as MNHEY and CDR2 as SVGAGI. The ends lost 10 bases at V and 3 bases at J; junction bases unmatched: 6. The CDR3 loop reads CATRQGSYEQYF. The DNA for the CDR3 is TGTGCCACCCGACAGGGAAGCTACGAGCAGTACTTC.

This rearrangement joins TRBV5-1 to TRBJ2-2; TRBD1 agrees at 7 bases. V dropped 0 bases and J dropped 3; count of bases not matched to a gene: 8. The CDR3 spans 17 residues. Per germline, CDR1 SGHRS and CDR2 YFSETQ. CDR3 DNA sequence: TGCGCCAGCAGCTTGGCCTTAGGGGGCGCGGACACCGGGGAGCTGTTTTTT. As protein: CASSLALGGADTGELFF.

The gene calls are TRBV6-1 and TRBJ1-6; no firm D call. Germline V lookup: CDR1 MNHNS, CDR2 SASEGT. The length of the CDR3 is 14 residues. The V gene lost 7 bases and the J gene lost 9 bases, with 16 bases spanning the gap. CDR3 sequence: CASNPFSSGSPLHF. CDR3 DNA: TGTGCCAGCAATCCCTTCTCGAGCGGTTCACCCCTCCACTTT.

This clone has a handful of counts. The genes are TRBV7-6 and TRBJ1-6; the D is unclear. Looked up from germline, CDR1 is SGHVS and CDR2 is FNYEAQ. V lost 2 bases to trimming and J lost 0 bases, with 5 bases between them. The CDR3 loop spans 15 amino acids. The CDR3 DNA reads TGTGCCAGCAGCTTACGGTCCTCCTATAATTCACCCCTCCACTTT. This gives the protein CASSLRSSYNSPLHF. Looking up the rest from reference TRBV7-6 and TRBJ1-6 gives the full variable domain: GAGVSQSPRYKVTKRGQDVALRCDPISGHVSLYWYRQALGQGPEFLTYFNYEAQQDKSGLPNDRFSAERPEGSISTLTIQRTEQRDSAMYRCASSLRSSYNSPLHFGNGTRLTVT.